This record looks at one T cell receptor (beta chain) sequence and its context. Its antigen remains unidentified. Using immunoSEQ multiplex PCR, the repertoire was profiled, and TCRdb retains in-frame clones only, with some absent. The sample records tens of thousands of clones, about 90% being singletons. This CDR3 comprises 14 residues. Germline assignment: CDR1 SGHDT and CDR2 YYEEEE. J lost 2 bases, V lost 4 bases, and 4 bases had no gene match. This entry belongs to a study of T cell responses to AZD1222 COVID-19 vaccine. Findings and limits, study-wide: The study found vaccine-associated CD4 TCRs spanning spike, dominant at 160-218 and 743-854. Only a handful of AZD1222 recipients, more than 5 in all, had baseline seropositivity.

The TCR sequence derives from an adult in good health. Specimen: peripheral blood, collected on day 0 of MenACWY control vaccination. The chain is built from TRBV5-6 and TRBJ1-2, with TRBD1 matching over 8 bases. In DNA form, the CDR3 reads TGTGCCAGCAGCGGCCGGGACAGGAACTATGGCTACACCTTC. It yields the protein CASSGRDRNYGYTF.